These 8 T cell receptor beta chains were all obtained from the same sample, sequenced in a study of T-cell memory formation after mild COVID-19. TCRdb ran MiXCR on the 5' RACE reads and lists one entry per CDR3 protein. The table has over 350,000 distinct CDR3 sequences, 20% to 25% seen once. The source material was PBMCs or a T cell subset sorted from them (not recorded which). The origin of the receptors is an adult woman who had mild COVID-19 (a few samples of this study predate the infection). Cell type and time point are not known.

V gene TRBV5-1 combines with J gene TRBJ2-1; TRBD1 is a possible D gene (5 bases). The CDR3 runs 13 residues. V was trimmed by 4 bases and J by 3 bases, leaving 8 bases between them. The germline gives CDR1 SGHRS, CDR2 YFSETQ. CDR3 region: CASSTDNYNEQFF. The DNA for the CDR3 is TGCGCCAGCAGCACGGACAACTACAATGAGCAGTTCTTC.

This clonotype was recorded a few times. The rearrangement links TRBV7-8 to TRBJ2-6; D is unclear. The CDR3 is made up of 15 amino acids. Germline CDR1 is SGHVS and CDR2 is FQNEAQ. Trimming removed 5 bases from V and 0 bases from J, with 8 bases in between. The CDR3 bases are TGTGCCAGCAGCATGAGCAACTCTGGGGCCAACGTCCTGACTTTC. Translating gives CASSMSNSGANVLTF.

This clonotype was observed a few times. The rearrangement joins TRBV11-2 to TRBJ2-7, with D unclear. CDR3 size: 11 residues. With 0 bases removed from V and 6 bases from J, the gap between germline ends came to 3 bases. The V gene's germline CDR1 is SGHAT and CDR2 FQNNGV. CDR3 residues: CASSLEREQYF. CDR3 nucleotides: TGTGCCAGCAGCTTAGAGCGCGAGCAGTACTTC.

The chain combines TRBV3-1 with TRBJ2-1; the D is unclear. V was clipped by 4 bases and J by 0 bases, with 10 bases between them. The CDR3 sequence is 15 residues long. Looked up from germline, CDR1 is LGHDT and CDR2 is YNNKEL (reference sequence). Here the CDR3 DNA reads TGTGCCAGCAGCCGAGCTATGAGCTCCTACAATGAGCAGTTCTTC. Protein product: CASSRAMSSYNEQFF.

This clonotype was observed a few times. CDR3 region: CASSQQDANYNEQFF. CDR3 coding DNA: TGTGCCAGCAGCCAACAGGACGCAAACTACAATGAGCAGTTCTTC. The gene calls are TRBV25-1 and TRBJ2-1; D may be TRBD1 (5 bases). V was pared by 6 bases and J by 3 bases, with 15 bases between. The CDR3 totals 15 residues. Germline-derived CDR1 and CDR2 are MGHDK and SYGVNS.

This clonotype was observed a handful of times. The chain joins TRBV5-1 to TRBJ2-3, with 10 nucleotides matching TRBD2. CDR1 is SGHRS and CDR2 is YFSETQ in the germline V gene. The CDR3 spans 16 residues. Germline trimming cut 1 base from V and 4 bases from J; bases unmatched to any gene: 6. This CDR3 is CASSLPVAGGADTQYF. CDR3 nucleotide sequence: TGCGCCAGCAGCTTGCCCGTAGCGGGGGGCGCAGATACGCAGTATTTT.

Many counts were recorded for this clonotype. The V call is TRBV5-1, the J call TRBJ2-1; no clear D gene. Per the germline V gene, CDR1 is SGHRS and CDR2 is YFSETQ. V dropped 6 bases and J dropped 5 bases, with 12 bases sitting between them. CDR3 length: 13 residues. This CDR3 reads CASTFWGNNEQFF. Here the CDR3 DNA reads TGCGCCAGCACCTTCTGGGGAAACAATGAGCAGTTCTTC. Together with reference TRBV5-1 and TRBJ2-1, the CDR3 gives the full variable domain: KAGVTQTPRYLIKTRGQQVTLSCSPISGHRSVSWYQQTPGQGLQFLFEYFSETQRNKGNFPGRFSGRQFSNSRSEMNVSTLELGDSALYLCASTFWGNNEQFFGPGTRLTVL.

The chain couples TRBV7-8 to TRBJ2-1; maybe TRBD2 (5 bases). The CDR3 consists of 16 residues. The germline V and J ends were trimmed by 5 bases and 4 bases, with 18 bases remaining between them. Germline CDR1 reads SGHVS; CDR2 reads FQNEAQ. CDR3 coding DNA: TGTGCCAGCAGCCACCGACGAGGTAGCGCATACAATGAGCAGTTCTTC. Protein product: CASSHRRGSAYNEQFF.